This T cell receptor beta chain is from a study of technical replicates of blood from a few donors. V lost 5 bases, J lost 6 bases, and 7 bases stayed unmatched. This CDR3 is built from 15 residues. CDR1 and CDR2 from the germline V gene are SGHRS and YFSETQ. Only in-frame clones appear in the TCRdb table, and some are missing; sequencing was by immunoSEQ multiplex PCR. The sample holds about 84,000 clones, 93% seen once. The V and J genes are TRBV5-1 and TRBJ2-2; TRBD1 agrees at 10 bases. The receptor's source is a human donor in good health. The sequenced sample consisted of T cells isolated from PBMCs. The CDR3 spells CASRIRQGASGELFF. The CDR3 DNA reads TGCGCCAGCAGAATTCGACAGGGGGCATCCGGGGAGCTGTTTTTT.